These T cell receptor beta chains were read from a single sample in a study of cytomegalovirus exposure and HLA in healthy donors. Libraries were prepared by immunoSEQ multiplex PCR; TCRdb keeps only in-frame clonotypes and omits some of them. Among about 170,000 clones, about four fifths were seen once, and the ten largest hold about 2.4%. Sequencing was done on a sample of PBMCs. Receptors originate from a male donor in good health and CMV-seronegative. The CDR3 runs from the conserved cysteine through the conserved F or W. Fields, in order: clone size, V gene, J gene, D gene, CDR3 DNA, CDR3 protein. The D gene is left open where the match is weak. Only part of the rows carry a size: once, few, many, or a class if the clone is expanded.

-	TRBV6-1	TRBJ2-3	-	TGTGCCAGCATAACAGGGTGGTCCAGGGCAGATACGCAGTATTTT	CASITGWSRADTQYF
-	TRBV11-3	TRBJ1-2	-	TGTGCCAGCAGCTTCAAAGATGAGGGCTATGGCTACACCTTC	CASSFKDEGYGYTF
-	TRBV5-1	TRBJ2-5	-	TGCGCCAGCAGCTTGGTACAGGGCCAAGAGACCCAGTACTTC	CASSLVQGQETQYF
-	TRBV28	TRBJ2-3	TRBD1	TGTGCCAGCAGGGTCCAGGGGGCCGCAGATACGCAGTATTTT	CASRVQGAADTQYF
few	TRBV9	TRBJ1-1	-	TGTGCCAGCAGCGTTTCCGACAGAACGAACACTGAAGCTTTCTTT	CASSVSDRTNTEAFF
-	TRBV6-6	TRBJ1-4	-	TGTGCCAGCAGTTACTCTACGGGGTCGGGAGAAAAACTGTTTTTT	CASSYSTGSGEKLFF
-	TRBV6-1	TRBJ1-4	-	TGTGCCAGCAGTGAAGAAGGACTGGGTGAAAAACTGTTTTTT	CASSEEGLGEKLFF
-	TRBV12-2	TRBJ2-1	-	TGTGCAAGTCCTGCGCCGCTAGCGGGGGGTCCCGATGAGCAGTTCTTC	CASPAPLAGGPDEQFF
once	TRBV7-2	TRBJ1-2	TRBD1	TGTGCCAGCAGCTTACTTACAGGGGAGAATGTGCGCTACACCTTC	CASSLLTGENVRYTF
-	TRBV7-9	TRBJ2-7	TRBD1	TGTGCCAGCAGCTTACAGGGGGCCGGCGAGCAGTACTTC	CASSLQGAGEQYF
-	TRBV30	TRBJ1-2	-	TGTGCCCGACGACCGAAAGGGGCTACTAACTATGGCTACACCTTC	CARRPKGATNYGYTF
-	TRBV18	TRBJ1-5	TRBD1	TGTGCCAGCTCACGGACAGGGGGCGATCAGCCCCAGCATTTT	CASSRTGGDQPQHF
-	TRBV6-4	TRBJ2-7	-	TGTGCCAGCAGTGACTCGAGTCGGGGGTGTTTGTCCTACGAGCAGTACTTC	CASSDSSRGCLSYEQYF
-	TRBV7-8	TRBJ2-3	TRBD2	TGTGCCAGCAGCTCCGGGACTAGCGGGACTAGAGATACGCAGTATTTT	CASSSGTSGTRDTQYF
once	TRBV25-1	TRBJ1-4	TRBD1	TGTGCCAGCAACAGGGGAATTGATGAAAAACTGTTTTTT	CASNRGIDEKLFF
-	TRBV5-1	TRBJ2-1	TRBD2	TGCGCCAGCAGCTTGGGGGGAATTGGGCTAGCGGGGATCTATGAGCAGTTCTTC	CASSLGGIGLAGIYEQFF
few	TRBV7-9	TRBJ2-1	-	TGTGCCAGCAGCTTAGACGGGGAGCAGTTCTTC	CASSLDGEQFF
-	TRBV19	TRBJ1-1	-	TGTGCCAGTAGTATTACAGGGTTAGGGTACACTGAAGCTTTCTTT	CASSITGLGYTEAFF